This paragraph covers one T cell receptor (beta chain) sequence. As yet, its antigen is unknown. This entry belongs to a study of CD8+CD57+ T cells in acquired aplastic anemia. On the study more broadly: Average DNA yield from sorted CD4+ and CD8+ cells was around 3 ug. Approximately 9.9 million reads, on average, were obtained for CD4+ cells from healthy donors.

General observations from the study: Sharing between patients and controls was observed for around 30 CD8+ CDR3 sequences. Levels of CD8+ Simpson's diversity were not significantly distinct in patients versus controls.

Genomic DNA served as template for TCR beta VDJ and CDR3 profiling. MiXCR, applied by TCRdb to the reads, yields one record per CDR3 protein. The table includes 110,000 or so distinct CDR3 sequences, around half detected once. This receptor was taken from a human donor in good health, serving as a control. The sequenced material came from sorted CD4+, CD8+, or CD8+CD57+ T cells (not recorded which) from PBMCs.

The CDR3 DNA sequence: TGTGCCAGCAGAACCGGGACAGGGAGGAACGAGCAGTACTTC. Its protein is CASRTGTGRNEQYF. The V call is TRBV7-9, the J call TRBJ2-7; 9 positions match TRBD1. The CDR3 covers 14 residues. The germline V gene encodes CDR1 SEHNR and CDR2 FQNEAQ (reference sequence). Unmatched junction bases numbered 8, after V lost 6 bases and J lost 5 bases.